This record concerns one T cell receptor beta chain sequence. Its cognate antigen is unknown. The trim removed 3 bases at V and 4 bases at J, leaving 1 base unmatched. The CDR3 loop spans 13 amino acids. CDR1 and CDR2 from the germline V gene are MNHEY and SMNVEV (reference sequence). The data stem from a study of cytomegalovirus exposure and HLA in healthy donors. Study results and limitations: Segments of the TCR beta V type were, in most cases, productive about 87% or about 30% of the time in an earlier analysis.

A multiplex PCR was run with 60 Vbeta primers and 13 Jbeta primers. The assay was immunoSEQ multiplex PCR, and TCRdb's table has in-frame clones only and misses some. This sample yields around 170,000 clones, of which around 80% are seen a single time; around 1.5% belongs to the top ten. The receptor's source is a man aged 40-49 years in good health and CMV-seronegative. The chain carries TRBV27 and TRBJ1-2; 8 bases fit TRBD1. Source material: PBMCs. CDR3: CASSFTGGYGYTF. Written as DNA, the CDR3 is TGTGCCAGCAGTTTCACAGGGGGCTATGGCTACACCTTC.